This passage covers 27 T cell receptor beta chains from one sample sequenced in a study of cytomegalovirus exposure and HLA in healthy donors. Both 60 Vbeta primers and 13 Jbeta primers went into the PCR. Method: immunoSEQ multiplex PCR; TCRdb's copy keeps in-frame clones and lacks some. This sample has fewer than 70,000 clones, with 65% to 90% found just once. The specimen sequenced was PBMCs. These receptors all stem from a human donor in good health.

The J gene is TRBJ1-2, the V gene TRBV19, with no clear D. CDR3 length: 12 residues. V gave up 2 bases and J gave up 8 bases, with 9 bases separating them. Germline assignment: CDR1 LNHDA and CDR2 SQIVND (reference sequence). The DNA of the CDR3 is TGTGCCAGTAGTATAAAAGCGGGGGGCTACACCTTC. Amino acids: CASSIKAGGYTF. The whole variable domain, remainder taken from reference TRBV19 and TRBJ1-2, is DGGITQSPKYLFRKEGQNVTLSCEQNLNHDAMYWYRQDPGQGLRLIYYSQIVNDFQKGDIAEGYSVSREKKESFPLTVTSAQKNPTAFYLCASSIKAGGYTFGSGTRLTVV.

This clone was found a few times. The J gene is TRBJ2-3, the V gene TRBV9, with TRBD2 matching 10 bases. Germline CDR1 is SGDLS and CDR2 is YYNGEE. With 4 bases clipped from V and 2 bases from J, the junction kept 7 bases outside the gene matches. This CDR3 contains 16 residues. CDR3 in DNA: TGTGCCAGCAGCCCCCGGACTAGCGGACACACAGATACGCAGTATTTT. Its protein product is CASSPRTSGHTDTQYF.

This clone was found a few times. The chain has TRBV6-4 and TRBJ2-3; 8 nucleotides align to TRBD1. This CDR3 comprises 14 residues. With V trimmed by 8 bases and J by 1 base, 5 bases remained unmatched. Germline V gene sequence: CDR1 MRHNA, CDR2 SNTAGT. The CDR3 reads CASSTGQGTDTQYF. CDR3 sequence (DNA): TGTGCCAGCTCGACGGGACAGGGCACAGATACGCAGTATTTT.

The rearrangement links TRBV28 to TRBJ2-7, with D possibly being TRBD1 (5 bases). The length of the CDR3 is 13 residues. Germline V lookup: CDR1 MDHEN, CDR2 SYDVKM. V was trimmed by 6 bases and J by 0 bases, leaving 9 bases between them. The CDR3 DNA is TGTGCCAGCAGGGCAGGGTACTCCTACGAGCAGTACTTC. Translation: CASRAGYSYEQYF.

CDR3 protein: CASSLQGAETQYF. As DNA, the CDR3 is TGTGCCAGCAGCCTGCAGGGGGCAGAGACCCAGTACTTC. The V and J genes are TRBV11-3 and TRBJ2-5; TRBD1 aligns across 8 bases. CDR3 length: 13 residues. The germline V gene encodes CDR1 SGHNT and CDR2 YENEEA. Germline trimming cut 5 bases from V and 4 bases from J; bases unmatched to any gene: 3.

CDR3 DNA: TGTGCCAGCAGGATACAGGGATACCAAGAGACCCAGTACTTC. This codes for CASRIQGYQETQYF. The gene calls are TRBV2 and TRBJ2-5; D possibly corresponds to TRBD1 (6 bases). With 6 bases removed from V and 0 bases from J, the gap between germline ends came to 11 bases. Germline-derived CDR1 and CDR2 are SNHLY and FYNNEI. The CDR3 contains 14 residues. Drawing the rest from reference TRBV2 and TRBJ2-5, the complete variable domain is EPEVTQTPSHQVTQMGQEVILRCVPISNHLYFYWYRQILGQKVEFLVSFYNNEISEKSEIFDDQFSVERPDGSNFTLKIRSTKLEDSAMYFCASRIQGYQETQYFGPGTRLLVL.

The V call is TRBV11-1, the J call TRBJ2-7, with TRBD2 identical over 11 bases. Trimming took 0 bases from V and 3 from J; bases not matched to a gene: 7. The CDR3 contains 17 residues. Per the germline V gene, CDR1 is SGHAT and CDR2 is FQDESV (reference sequence). As DNA, the CDR3 is TGTGCCAGCAGCTTAGCCCCAAGACTAGCGGGGAACTACGAGCAGTACTTC. It specifies CASSLAPRLAGNYEQYF.

This chain joins TRBV9 and TRBJ1-1; 10 bases are shared with TRBD1. There are 17 residues in the CDR3. Germline V lookup: CDR1 SGDLS, CDR2 YYNGEE. V dropped 0 bases and J dropped 4; count of bases not matched to a gene: 9. The CDR3 loop reads CASSVDYRDRGFTEAFF. The CDR3 coding sequence is TGTGCCAGCAGCGTAGACTACCGGGACAGGGGATTCACTGAAGCTTTCTTT.

The genes are TRBV5-5 and TRBJ2-7, with D possibly TRBD2 on 5 matching bases. The germline CDR1 and CDR2 sequences are SGHKS and YYEKEE (reference sequence). With 2 bases removed from V and 4 bases from J, the gap between germline ends came to 10 bases. This CDR3 is 13 amino acids long. CDR3 loop: CASSFGIRYEQYF. CDR3 nucleotides: TGTGCCAGCAGCTTCGGGATACGTTACGAGCAGTACTTC.

The chain uses TRBV5-5 and TRBJ2-5, with TRBD2 identical over 7 bases. J lost 7 bases, V lost 4 bases, and 13 bases had no gene match. Germline loops: CDR1 SGHKS, CDR2 YYEKEE (reference sequence). CDR3 length equals 15 residues. The CDR3 sequence is CASSPNGGYPGTQYF. For the CDR3, the DNA is TGTGCCAGCAGCCCAAACGGGGGGTACCCCGGGACCCAGTACTTC.

The chain joins TRBV18 to TRBJ2-6; D is possibly TRBD1 (5 bases). Germline assignment: CDR1 KGHSH and CDR2 LQKENI. The V end was cut by 4 bases, the J end by 2 bases, with 6 bases between. This CDR3 has 14 amino acids. The CDR3 sequence is CASSQGTGANVLTF. In DNA, the CDR3 is TGTGCCAGCTCACAGGGGACTGGGGCCAACGTCCTGACTTTC.

The chain recombines TRBV11-2 with TRBJ2-1, with 11 positions matching TRBD2. Trimming removed 7 bases from V and 3 bases from J; junction bases left unmatched: 8. This CDR3 comprises 16 residues. In germline, CDR1 is SGHAT, CDR2 FQNNGV. As DNA, the CDR3 is TGTGCCAGCAACCCACTAGCGGGGGCCCTCTACAATGAGCAGTTCTTC. Residues: CASNPLAGALYNEQFF.

This chain joins TRBV29-1 and TRBJ2-7, with D hard to call. V lost 1 base to trimming and J lost 6 bases, with 13 bases between them. Germline CDR1 SQVTM, CDR2 ANQGSEA. The CDR3 spans 13 residues. This CDR3 is CSVEAGSNFEQYF. The DNA for the CDR3 is TGCAGCGTTGAAGCAGGAAGCAACTTCGAGCAGTACTTC.

The rearrangement links TRBV27 to TRBJ2-7; TRBD1 matches at 11 bases. V gave up 5 bases and J gave up 4 bases; unmatched junction bases: 4. Per the germline V gene, CDR1 is MNHEY and CDR2 is SMNVEV (reference sequence). The CDR3 loop spans 14 amino acids. This chain's CDR3 is CASSAGTGGYEQYF. The CDR3 nucleotides are TGTGCCAGCAGTGCCGGGACAGGGGGATACGAGCAGTACTTC.

About this clone: Different DNA sequences within this sample yield the same CDR3. The chain is built from TRBV11-2 and TRBJ1-4; D not certain. Germline CDR1 reads SGHAT; CDR2 reads FQNNGV. Between the trimmed V and J ends, which lost 1 base and 5 bases, there was a span of 5 bases. The CDR3 has 13 amino acids. This CDR3 is CASSLGGNEKLFF. Written as DNA, the CDR3 is TGTGCCAGCAGCTTAGGAGGGAATGAAAAACTGTTTTTT.

The gene calls are TRBV19 and TRBJ1-5; perhaps TRBD1 as D (5 bases). CDR3 length: 12 amino acids. V was cut by 8 bases and J by 1 base, with 6 bases left in between. Germline values: CDR1 LNHDA, CDR2 SQIVND (reference sequence). The CDR3 DNA reads as TGTGCCAGTTCAGGGAGCAATCAGCCCCAGCATTTT. This encodes CASSGSNQPQHF. The variable domain in full, completed from reference TRBV19 and TRBJ1-5, reads DGGITQSPKYLFRKEGQNVTLSCEQNLNHDAMYWYRQDPGQGLRLIYYSQIVNDFQKGDIAEGYSVSREKKESFPLTVTSAQKNPTAFYLCASSGSNQPQHFGDGTRLSIL.

The V call is TRBV6-5, the J call TRBJ2-1, with TRBD2 matching over 8 bases. From germline, CDR1 is MNHEY and CDR2 SVGAGI. This CDR3 contains 13 residues. Germline trimming cut 2 bases from V and 8 bases from J; bases unmatched to any gene: 2. The CDR3 sequence is CASSYRREDEQFF. DNA of the CDR3: TGTGCCAGCAGTTACAGGCGGGAGGATGAGCAGTTCTTC.

The chain joins TRBV4-1 to TRBJ2-2; TRBD2 is a possible D gene (5 bases). The CDR3 has 14 residues. The germline CDR1 and CDR2 sequences are MGHRA and YSYEKL. Trimming shortened V by 4 bases and J by 4 bases, and 10 bases separated the two germline ends. The CDR3 is CASSLLGGTGELFF. The CDR3 nucleotides are TGCGCCAGCAGCCTTCTAGGAGGCACCGGGGAGCTGTTTTTT.

This clone is a singleton in its sample. The chain is built from TRBV2 and TRBJ2-1, with 8 bases that match TRBD2. The CDR3 runs 15 residues. Looked up from germline, CDR1 is SNHLY and CDR2 is FYNNEI. The V segment lost 6 bases and the J segment 4 bases; nucleotides outside the gene matches: 8. The DNA of the CDR3 is TGTGCCAGCAGGGGACGGGAGGGGGGTTACAATGAGCAGTTCTTC. This sequence encodes CASRGREGGYNEQFF.

The chain uses TRBV11-3 and TRBJ2-2; TRBD1 matches 8 bases. Germline assignment: CDR1 SGHNT and CDR2 YENEEA. The CDR3 loop spans 16 amino acids. The junction had 9 bases not matched to a gene; V was cut back by 5 bases and J by 4 bases. The DNA of the CDR3 is TGTGCCAGCAGCGAAAGGTCGACAGGGGCCACCGGGGAGCTGTTTTTT. Translation: CASSERSTGATGELFF.

The gene calls are TRBV7-3 and TRBJ2-7; 7 positions match TRBD1. J was trimmed by 6 bases and V by 1 base; bases with no gene match: 6. This CDR3 has 14 amino acids. CDR1 is SGHTA, CDR2 FQGTGA, per germline. The CDR3 is CASSLRGGQGEQYF. CDR3 in DNA: TGTGCCAGCAGCTTAAGAGGGGGCCAAGGCGAGCAGTACTTC.

In this sample, this clone turned up once. The chain uses TRBV4-2 and TRBJ2-5; tentatively, D is TRBD2 (5 bases). Per the germline V gene, CDR1 is LGHNA and CDR2 is YNFKEQ. Trimming removed 0 bases from V and 4 bases from J, with 9 bases in between. The CDR3 has 14 amino acids. CDR3 sequence (DNA): TGTGCCAGCAGCCAAGAGAGGGCAGGAGAGACCCAGTACTTC. Its translation is CASSQERAGETQYF.

This chain connects TRBV7-9 to TRBJ2-3; maybe TRBD2 (6 bases). Per germline, CDR1 SEHNR and CDR2 FQNEAQ (reference sequence). The CDR3 extends over 15 amino acids. The ends were cut back, 3 bases at V and 5 bases at J, with 15 bases in the middle. The CDR3 loop reads CASSFDGSLGDTQYF. CDR3 in DNA: TGTGCCAGCAGCTTTGACGGGAGTCTGGGAGATACGCAGTATTTT.

This chain connects TRBV28 to TRBJ2-7; 9 bases match TRBD2. Unmatched junction bases numbered 3, after V lost 6 bases and J lost 3 bases. The germline CDR1 and CDR2 sequences are MDHEN and SYDVKM. The CDR3 runs to 13 residues. The CDR3 coding sequence is TGTGCCAGCAGGAAGACTAGCGGCTACGAGCAGTACTTC. Protein sequence: CASRKTSGYEQYF.

CDR3 residues: CAWNRVWTEAFF. CDR3 coding DNA: TGTGCCTGGAATCGGGTATGGACTGAAGCTTTCTTT. The chain is built from TRBV30 and TRBJ1-1; no clear D. V was trimmed by 4 bases and J by 5 bases, leaving 11 bases between them. The germline gives CDR1 GTSNPN, CDR2 SVGIG (reference sequence). The CDR3 spans 12 residues.

The rearrangement uses TRBV7-2 and TRBJ1-2, with D unresolved. Germline V gene data show CDR1 as SGHTA and CDR2 as FQGNSA. V lost 2 bases and J 8 bases, leaving 9 bases between the germline ends. CDR3 length: 12 amino acids. CDR3 sequence reads: CASSLMLEGYTF. The CDR3 DNA reads as TGTGCCAGCAGCTTAATGTTGGAGGGCTACACCTTC.

V gene TRBV18 combines with J gene TRBJ1-2; D may be TRBD1 (5 bases). The CDR3 spans 13 residues. The V end lost 4 bases, the J end lost 0 bases, and 6 bases lay between the germline ends. The germline gives CDR1 KGHSH, CDR2 LQKENI. CDR3 DNA sequence: TGTGCCAGCTCACTGGGGCCTAACTATGGCTACACCTTC. It codes for CASSLGPNYGYTF.